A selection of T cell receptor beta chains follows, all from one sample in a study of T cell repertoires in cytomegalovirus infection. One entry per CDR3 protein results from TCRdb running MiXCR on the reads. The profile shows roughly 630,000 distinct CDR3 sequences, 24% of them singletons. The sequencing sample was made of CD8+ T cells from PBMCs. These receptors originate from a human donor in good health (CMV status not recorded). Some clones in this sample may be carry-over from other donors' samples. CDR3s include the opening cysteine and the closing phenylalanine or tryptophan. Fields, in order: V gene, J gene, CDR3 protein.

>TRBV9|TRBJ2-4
CASSAGTGPNIQYF
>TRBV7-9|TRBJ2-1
CASSPAGGPSYNEQFF
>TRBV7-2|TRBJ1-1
CASSFNEGGSTEAFF
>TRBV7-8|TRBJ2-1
CASSLPAADEQFF
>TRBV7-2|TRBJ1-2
CASNADRFYGYTF
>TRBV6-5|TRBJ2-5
CASSYKLAGATYQETQYF
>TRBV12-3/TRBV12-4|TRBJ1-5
CASSSGRQPQHF
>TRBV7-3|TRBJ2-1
CASSPTSGGAIDNEQFF
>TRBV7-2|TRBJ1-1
CASSYPGQGAGNTEAFF
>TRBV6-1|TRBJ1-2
CASSSALPPYGYTF
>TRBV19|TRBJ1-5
CASSMELNQPQHF
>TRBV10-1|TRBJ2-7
CASSLKFGGRDEQYF
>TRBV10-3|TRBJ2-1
CAISVLRSASGPDRNEQFF
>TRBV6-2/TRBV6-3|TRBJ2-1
CASSYDRGGLNEQFF
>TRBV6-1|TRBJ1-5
CASSPTPNNQPQHF
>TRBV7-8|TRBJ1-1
CASSLGPRGRTEAFF
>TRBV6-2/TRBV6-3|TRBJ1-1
CASSYPVPRDSSSTPMNTEAFF
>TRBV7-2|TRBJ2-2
CASSLDGAGELFF
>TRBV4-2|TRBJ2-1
CASSQRGGTYNEQFF
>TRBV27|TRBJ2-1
CASSLSDWGSYNEQFF
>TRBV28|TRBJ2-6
CASRERAPGANVLTF
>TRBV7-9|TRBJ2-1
CASSSGPNNEQFF
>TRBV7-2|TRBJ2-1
CANSLLGGPYNEQFF
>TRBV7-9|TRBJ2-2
CASSLAGIGELFF
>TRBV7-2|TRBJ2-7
CASSPRGLPQRSYEQYF
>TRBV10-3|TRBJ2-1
CAISGDREQFF